This entry is about one T cell receptor beta chain. One end of the junction fails to match germline, which may point to a read error. The data originate from a study of shared T cell receptors in the human thymus. Measured with immunoSEQ multiplex PCR; TCRdb has only the in-frame clones, and not every one. The sample carries 600,000 to 900,000 clones, approximately 85% recorded once. The same data also contributed to another study, on human thymus T cells. That study reports: Congenital heart defects were the reason for the corrective surgery that the donors, healthy Finnish infants, were having. In corrective heart surgery, resections were taken, and these provided the thymus tissue. Gene usage (both V and J) appeared biased in thymic and blood repertoires. Overlap was high between thymic repertoires from unrelated individuals, as reported in related research.

This TCR was recovered from a girl under three years old with a congenital heart defect. Sequencing used thymocytes.

The CDR3 nucleotides are TGTGCCAGCAGCTTGGTTTGGGGAAGGACTGAAGCCTTCTTT. Amino acid sequence: CASSLVWGRTEAFF. The J gene is TRBJ1-1, the V gene TRBV7-6; the D is unclear. The CDR3 runs 14 residues. CDR1 and CDR2 (germline): SGHVS, FNYEAQ.